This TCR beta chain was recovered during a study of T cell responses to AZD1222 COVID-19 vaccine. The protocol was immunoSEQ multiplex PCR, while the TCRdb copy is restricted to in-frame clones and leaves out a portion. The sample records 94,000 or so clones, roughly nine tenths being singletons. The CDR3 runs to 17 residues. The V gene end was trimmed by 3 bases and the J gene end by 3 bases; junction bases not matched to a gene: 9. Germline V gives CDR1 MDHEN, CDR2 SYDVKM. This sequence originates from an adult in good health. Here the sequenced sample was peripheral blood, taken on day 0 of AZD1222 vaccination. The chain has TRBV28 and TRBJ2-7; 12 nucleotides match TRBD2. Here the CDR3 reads CASSFLAGGPFNYEQYF. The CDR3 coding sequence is TGTGCCAGCAGTTTTCTAGCGGGGGGGCCTTTCAACTACGAGCAGTACTTC.